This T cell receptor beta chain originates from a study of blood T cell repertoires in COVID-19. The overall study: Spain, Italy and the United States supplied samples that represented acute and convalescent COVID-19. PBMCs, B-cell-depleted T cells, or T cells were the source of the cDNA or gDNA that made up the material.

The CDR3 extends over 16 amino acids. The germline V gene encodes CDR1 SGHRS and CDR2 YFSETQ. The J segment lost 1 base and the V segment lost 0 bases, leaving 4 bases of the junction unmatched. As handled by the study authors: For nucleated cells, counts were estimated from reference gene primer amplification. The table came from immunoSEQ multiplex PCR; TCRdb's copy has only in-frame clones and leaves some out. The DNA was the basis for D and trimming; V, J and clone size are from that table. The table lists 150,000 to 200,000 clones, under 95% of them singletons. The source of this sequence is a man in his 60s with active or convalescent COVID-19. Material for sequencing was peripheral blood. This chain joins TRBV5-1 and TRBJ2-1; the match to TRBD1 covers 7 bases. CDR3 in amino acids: CASSLGGQSSYNEQFF. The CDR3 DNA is TGCGCCAGCAGCTTGGGGGGACAGTCTTCCTACAATGAGCAGTTCTTC.